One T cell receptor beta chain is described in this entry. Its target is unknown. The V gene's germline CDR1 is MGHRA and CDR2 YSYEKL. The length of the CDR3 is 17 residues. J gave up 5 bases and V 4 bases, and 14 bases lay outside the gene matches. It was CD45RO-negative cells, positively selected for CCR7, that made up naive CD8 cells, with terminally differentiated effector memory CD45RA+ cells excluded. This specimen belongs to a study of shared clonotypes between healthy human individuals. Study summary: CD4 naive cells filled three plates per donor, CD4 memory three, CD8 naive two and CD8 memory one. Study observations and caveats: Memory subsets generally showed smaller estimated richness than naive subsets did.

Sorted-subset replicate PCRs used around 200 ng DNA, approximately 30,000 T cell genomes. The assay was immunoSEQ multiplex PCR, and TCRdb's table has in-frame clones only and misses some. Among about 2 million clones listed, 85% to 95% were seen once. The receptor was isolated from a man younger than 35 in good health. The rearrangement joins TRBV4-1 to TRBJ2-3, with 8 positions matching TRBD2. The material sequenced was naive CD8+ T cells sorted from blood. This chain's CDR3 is CASSPLGPGGPGDTQYF. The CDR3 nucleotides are TGCGCCAGCAGCCCCCTTGGGCCGGGGGGGCCTGGAGATACGCAGTATTTT.